The TCR beta chain under discussion was sequenced for a study of cytomegalovirus exposure and HLA in healthy donors. V lost 6 bases, J lost 2 bases, and 7 bases stayed unmatched. This CDR3 has 14 residues. Germline CDR1 MNHEY, CDR2 SVGAGI. The PCR had 60 Vbeta and 13 Jbeta primers. The data were produced by immunoSEQ multiplex PCR, yet TCRdb's version contains in-frame clones alone and is incomplete. The table records just under 45,000 clones, roughly 51% of them present only once. Study results and limitations: The CMV antigen specificity of a few CMV-associated chains was confirmed through in vitro analysis.

Turning to this clone: Its antigen is currently unknown. The same CDR3 is also encoded by other DNA sequences in this sample.

This chain connects TRBV6-5 to TRBJ2-7; 7 bases map to TRBD1. The sequence came from a man in his sixties in good health and CMV-seronegative. Sequenced input: PBMCs. The CDR3 region has the DNA TGTGCCAGCAGCCCTCGACAGGGACCCTACGAGCAGTACTTC. Its translation: CASSPRQGPYEQYF.